Presented here are 28 T cell receptor beta chains from one specimen sequenced in a study of T-cell reconstitution after alpha-beta-depleted transplantation in children. Unique molecular identifiers were incorporated during preparation of the TCRbeta library. Each CDR3 protein is one row after TCRdb ran MiXCR on the PCR reads. The sample lists approximately 230,000 distinct CDR3 sequences, about 25% seen once, with roughly 2.6% in the top ten. This specimen was PBMCs, taken before TCRalphabeta/CD19-depleted stem cell transplant. The receptors shown here come from a girl aged 2 to 9 with Fanconi anemia, due to receive a stem cell transplant.

This chain links TRBV29-1 with TRBJ1-5; the D is unclear. The V end was cut by 6 bases, the J end by 3 bases, with 15 bases between. This CDR3 spans 14 amino acids. CDR1 SQVTM and CDR2 ANQGSEA come from the germline V gene. The CDR3 is CSVVDGDVNQPQHF. CDR3 DNA: TGCAGCGTCGTGGACGGAGACGTCAATCAGCCCCAGCATTTT.

This clonotype was seen at least ten times. The rearrangement links TRBV20-1 to TRBJ2-1; D might be TRBD1 (7 bases). The CDR3 is 14 amino acids. The germline V and J ends were trimmed by 3 bases and 4 bases, with 13 bases remaining between them. Germline-derived CDR1 and CDR2 are DFQATT and SNEGSKA (reference sequence). The DNA of the CDR3 is TGCAGTGCTAGGCAGGGGGGACGGTACAATGAGCAGTTCTTC. Its translation: CSARQGGRYNEQFF.

This clonotype has a handful of counts. V is TRBV5-1 and J is TRBJ2-1; 10 bases map to TRBD1. Trimming cost V 2 bases and J 2 bases; bases outside gene matches: 4. This CDR3 has 16 amino acids. Germline values: CDR1 SGHRS, CDR2 YFSETQ. CDR3 in DNA: TGCGCCAGCAGCTTCGGGACAGGGGCCCCCTACAATGAGCAGTTCTTC. It is translated as CASSFGTGAPYNEQFF.

This clonotype showed up many times. The chain links TRBV6-4 to TRBJ2-1, with D perhaps matching TRBD2 (6 bases). The CDR3 runs to 13 residues. Germline V gene sequence: CDR1 MRHNA, CDR2 SNTAGT. Trimming stripped 6 bases from V and 5 bases from J, with 11 bases between. The CDR3 nucleotides are TGTGCCAGCAGCCTTACTAGCAACAATGAGCAGTTCTTC. Its protein is CASSLTSNNEQFF.

V is TRBV7-2 and J is TRBJ2-1, with D possibly TRBD1 on 5 matching bases. The CDR3 sequence is 15 residues long. V was clipped by 1 base and J by 7 bases, with 14 bases between them. Germline CDR1 SGHTA, CDR2 FQGNSA. The CDR3, as DNA: TGTGCCAGCAGCTTAGGGTGGCAGGGAAGGAATGAGCAGTTCTTC. It yields the protein CASSLGWQGRNEQFF. The full variable domain, in which reference TRBV7-2 and TRBJ2-1 provide the parts outside the CDR3, is GAGVSQSPSNKVTEKGKDVELRCDPISGHTALYWYRQSLGQGLEFLIYFQGNSAPDKSGLPSDRFSAERTGGSVSTLTIQRTQQEDSAVYLCASSLGWQGRNEQFFGPGTRLTVL.

The chain combines TRBV7-9 with TRBJ2-7; D is possibly TRBD1 or TRBD2 (6 bases each). Germline V gene lookup returns CDR1 SEHNR and CDR2 FQNEAQ (reference sequence). The CDR3 sequence is 16 residues long. Trimming stripped 1 base from V and 2 bases from J, with 15 bases between. The CDR3 DNA reads as TGTGCCAGCAGCTTAGACCGGGGGCGTCGGCCCTACGAGCAGTACTTC. It codes for CASSLDRGRRPYEQYF.

Only a few counts were recorded for this clonotype. The rearrangement links TRBV29-1 to TRBJ2-1; tentative D call: TRBD2 (6 bases). Trimming pared 2 bases from V and 0 bases from J, leaving 11 bases between. This CDR3 region has 15 residues. Germline lookup yields CDR1 SQVTM and CDR2 ANQGSEA. The CDR3 DNA follows: TGCAGCGTTGAAACACCCGGGAGCTCCTACAATGAGCAGTTCTTC. Protein sequence: CSVETPGSSYNEQFF.

Many counts were recorded for this clonotype. The CDR3 sequence: CASSQARTSSYNEQFF. The CDR3 nucleotides are TGTGCCAGCAGCCAAGCGCGAACAAGCTCCTACAATGAGCAGTTCTTC. This sequence joins TRBV4-2 and TRBJ2-1; D gene unclear. The V and J ends lost 1 base and 0 bases respectively, with 10 bases between them. CDR3 length: 16 amino acids. Germline-derived CDR1 and CDR2 are LGHNA and YNFKEQ.

The chain couples TRBV10-3 to TRBJ2-6; 7 bases line up with TRBD1. This CDR3 is 19 amino acids long. The germline CDR1 and CDR2 sequences are ENHRY and SYGVKD. The J segment lost 2 bases and the V segment lost 8 bases, leaving 18 bases of the junction unmatched. The CDR3 loop is CAIHPAPGTAVTGANVLTF. CDR3 DNA: TGTGCCATCCATCCAGCCCCCGGGACAGCAGTAACTGGGGCCAACGTCCTGACTTTC.

This clonotype occurred many times. The chain links TRBV5-1 to TRBJ2-5; D might be TRBD1 or TRBD2, each matching 6 bases. Germline V lookup: CDR1 SGHRS, CDR2 YFSETQ. The CDR3 has 15 amino acids. Trimming removed 0 bases from V and 3 bases from J, with 12 bases in between. Here the CDR3 DNA reads TGCGCCAGCAGCTTGGACAGGGACTTCGAAGAGACCCAGTACTTC. It translates to CASSLDRDFEETQYF.

This clonotype came up many times. This rearrangement joins TRBV5-1 to TRBJ2-3, with unresolved D. Germline loops: CDR1 SGHRS, CDR2 YFSETQ. V gave up 0 bases and J gave up 2 bases, with 7 bases separating them. The CDR3 has 14 amino acids. In DNA form, the CDR3 reads TGCGCCAGCAGCTTGGGGCAGGTCACAGATACGCAGTATTTT. Amino acids: CASSLGQVTDTQYF.

The chain recombines TRBV5-1 with TRBJ2-1; 9 positions agree with TRBD2. Germline V gives CDR1 SGHRS, CDR2 YFSETQ. This CDR3 comprises 15 residues. V gave up 0 bases and J gave up 9 bases; unmatched junction bases: 7. The CDR3 protein is CASSLVAGGPREQFF. The DNA for the CDR3 is TGCGCCAGCAGCTTGGTGGCGGGGGGGCCACGTGAGCAGTTCTTC.

The sample holds many counts of this clonotype. The chain couples TRBV15 to TRBJ2-1, with D perhaps given as TRBD1 or TRBD2 (5 bases each). Germline V gene sequence: CDR1 LNHNV, CDR2 YYDKDF (reference sequence). Between the trimmed V and J ends, which lost 0 bases and 12 bases, there was a span of 12 bases. The CDR3 consists of 13 residues. The CDR3 bases are TGTGCCACCAGCAGAGATTTGGGGGATTGGCAGTTCTTC. It is translated as CATSRDLGDWQFF.

This clonotype appeared once. CDR3 loop: CASSRRGASNNEQFF. CDR3 DNA: TGTGCCAGCAGCCGACGGGGGGCGAGCAACAATGAGCAGTTCTTC. J is TRBJ2-1 and V is TRBV11-2; a possible D gene is TRBD2 (7 bases). Trimming removed 5 bases at V and 5 bases at J, with 16 bases between. CDR3 length: 15 amino acids. Per the germline V gene, CDR1 is SGHAT and CDR2 is FQNNGV.

The genes are TRBV6-4 and TRBJ1-1; D perhaps matches TRBD1 (5 bases). Trimming left V 10 bases short and J 3 bases short, with 15 bases between. Per germline, CDR1 MRHNA and CDR2 SNTAGT. The CDR3 contains 13 residues. CDR3 loop: CAIRGAQDTEAFF. CDR3 DNA sequence: TGTGCCATCAGAGGGGCGCAGGACACTGAAGCTTTCTTT.

V and J are TRBV28 and TRBJ2-7, with D unresolved. Trimming removed 3 bases at V and 5 bases at J, with 11 bases between. The CDR3 has 13 amino acids. CDR1 and CDR2 (germline): MDHEN, SYDVKM. The CDR3 bases are TGTGCCAGCAGTTTGGCCGAACCCAACGAGCAGTACTTC. Residues: CASSLAEPNEQYF.

The chain employs TRBV20-1 and TRBJ2-4; 9 nucleotides line up with TRBD2. CDR1 and CDR2 (germline): DFQATT, SNEGSKA (reference sequence). This CDR3 comprises 14 residues. The V and J ends lost 3 bases and 5 bases, in that order; junction bases with no gene match: 5. CDR3 bases: TGCAGTGCTAGTGTGGCTAGCGGGGAAAACATTCAGTACTTC. Translating gives CSASVASGENIQYF.

V and J are TRBV28 and TRBJ2-1; perhaps TRBD1 as D (5 bases). Trimming took off 4 bases at V and 6 bases at J, with 19 bases between the two ends. This CDR3 is 16 amino acids long. Germline V gene data show CDR1 as MDHEN and CDR2 as SYDVKM. The CDR3 DNA reads TGTGCCAGCAGTTCCCCCGGCCTAGGGGAACTCAATGAGCAGTTCTTC. It encodes CASSSPGLGELNEQFF.

This clonotype was recorded once. The chain is built from TRBV10-2 and TRBJ2-1, with D maybe TRBD2 (5 bases). The CDR3 consists of 15 residues. Per the germline V gene, CDR1 is WSHSY and CDR2 is SAAADI. The germline V and J ends were trimmed by 2 bases and 4 bases, with 12 bases remaining between them. Written as DNA, the CDR3 is TGCGCCAGCAGTGAGCTGGACTTCCGATACAATGAGCAGTTCTTC. Amino acids: CASSELDFRYNEQFF.

The gene calls are TRBV20-1 and TRBJ2-1; 8 bases line up with TRBD1. Germline V lookup: CDR1 DFQATT, CDR2 SNEGSKA (reference sequence). Germline trimming cut 8 bases from V and 9 bases from J; bases unmatched to any gene: 9. The CDR3 spans 12 residues. The DNA of the CDR3 is TGCAGTTTGACAGGGGCATTCGGTGAGCAGTTCTTC. Encoded protein: CSLTGAFGEQFF.

This clonotype was seen a few times. The rearrangement joins TRBV29-1 to TRBJ2-5; 7 bases align to TRBD2. The V segment lost 4 bases and the J segment 7 bases; nucleotides outside the gene matches: 0. The CDR3 extends over 10 amino acids. CDR1 is SQVTM, CDR2 ANQGSEA, per germline. Here the CDR3 DNA reads TGCAGCGTTGTAGCGGGGACCCAGTACTTC. As protein: CSVVAGTQYF.

The table lists this clonotype with a few counts. This sequence joins TRBV5-1 and TRBJ2-3; D call uncertain. Trimming cost V 0 bases and J 2 bases, with 7 bases left between them. CDR3 size: 14 residues. Per germline, CDR1 SGHRS and CDR2 YFSETQ. In DNA, the CDR3 is TGCGCCAGCAGCTTGGAGACTTCCACAGATACGCAGTATTTT. This sequence encodes CASSLETSTDTQYF.

This chain links TRBV5-1 with TRBJ2-7; D gene uncertain. The CDR3 loop spans 15 amino acids. The V gene's germline CDR1 is SGHRS and CDR2 YFSETQ. V was trimmed by 0 bases and J by 0 bases, leaving 10 bases between them. CDR3 sequence (DNA): TGCGCCAGCAGCTTGGACAGCATGAGCTCCTACGAGCAGTACTTC. Protein: CASSLDSMSSYEQYF.

This clonotype was picked up a small number of times. The rearrangement links TRBV7-2 to TRBJ2-2, with 7 bases identical to TRBD1. Germline assignment: CDR1 SGHTA and CDR2 FQGNSA. The CDR3 extends over 14 amino acids. Trimming removed 4 bases from V and 5 bases from J; junction bases left unmatched: 4. The CDR3 DNA follows: TGTGCCAGCAGCTCTGACAGGGCTACCGGGGAGCTGTTTTTT. The encoded protein is CASSSDRATGELFF. Together with reference TRBV7-2 and TRBJ2-2, the CDR3 gives the full variable domain: GAGVSQSPSNKVTEKGKDVELRCDPISGHTALYWYRQSLGQGLEFLIYFQGNSAPDKSGLPSDRFSAERTGGSVSTLTIQRTQQEDSAVYLCASSSDRATGELFFGEGSRLTVL.

This clonotype was detected ten times or more. The chain employs TRBV27 and TRBJ2-7; maybe TRBD1 (6 bases). The CDR3 covers 14 residues. The V and J ends lost 2 bases and 2 bases respectively, with 10 bases between them. Germline CDR1 is MNHEY and CDR2 is SMNVEV (reference sequence). The DNA for the CDR3 is TGTGCCAGCAGTTTAAAGGGGGTGCCCTACGAGCAGTACTTC. Its translation: CASSLKGVPYEQYF.

The genes are TRBV4-1 and TRBJ2-2; no clear D. Germline CDR1 reads MGHRA; CDR2 reads YSYEKL. The CDR3 is 14 amino acids. Deletions cut 4 bases from V and 0 bases from J, with 6 bases between. Here the CDR3 reads CASSRVANTGELFF. The DNA of the CDR3 is TGCGCCAGCAGCCGCGTAGCGAACACCGGGGAGCTGTTTTTT.

The sample holds many counts of this clonotype. The V gene is TRBV6-1, the J gene TRBJ1-1; D possibly corresponds to TRBD1 (5 bases). Trimming took off 0 bases at V and 3 bases at J, with 14 bases between the two ends. The germline V gene encodes CDR1 MNHNS and CDR2 SASEGT. The CDR3 is 16 residues long. CDR3: CASSEAPRSGDTEAFF. CDR3 coding DNA: TGTGCCAGCAGTGAAGCCCCCCGATCGGGGGACACTGAAGCTTTCTTT.

The sample holds many counts of this clonotype. V usage is TRBV7-9 and J usage is TRBJ2-2; no reliable D call. The CDR3 length is 14 residues. Trimming cost V 0 bases and J 4 bases, with 6 bases left between them. Per the germline V gene, CDR1 is SEHNR and CDR2 is FQNEAQ (reference sequence). The CDR3: CASSLAQTTGELFF. In DNA form, the CDR3 reads TGTGCCAGCAGCTTAGCTCAGACCACCGGGGAGCTGTTTTTT.